Listed below are T cell receptor beta chains from one sample, sequenced in a study of shared clonotypes between healthy human individuals. Assay used: immunoSEQ multiplex PCR; TCRdb lists only in-frame clones, some missing. This table has 180,000 or so clones, roughly 91% appearing once. Sequencing input: naive CD4+ T cells sorted from blood. These receptors were collected from a woman in her 30s in good health. CDR3s include the opening cysteine and the closing phenylalanine or tryptophan. A D gene is named only where the DNA matches it firmly. For some rows the clone size is stated as once, few or many, or as a class when expanded; others skip it.

v_gene	j_gene	abundance	d_gene	CDR3aa	CDR3nt
TRBV4-1	TRBJ2-7	few	-	CASSPEGGAFPYEQYF	TGCGCCAGCAGCCCGGAGGGTGGGGCCTTCCCCTACGAGCAGTACTTC
TRBV28	TRBJ2-7	-	-	CASSSPGRPYEQYF	TGTGCCAGCAGTTCTCCGGGACGGCCCTACGAGCAGTACTTC
TRBV2	TRBJ2-7	-	-	CASSYRDYEQYF	TGTGCCAGCAGTTACCGGGACTACGAGCAGTACTTC
TRBV10-3	TRBJ1-5	-	-	CAISESKFGGVQPQHF	TGTGCCATCAGTGAGTCGAAATTTGGGGGGGTACAGCCCCAGCATTTT
TRBV7-8	TRBJ2-1	once	-	CASSEIDSWPHNEQFF	TGTGCCAGCAGCGAAATAGACTCCTGGCCCCACAATGAGCAGTTCTTC
TRBV28	TRBJ2-7	-	TRBD1	CASSLEGTGFYEQYF	TGTGCCAGCAGTTTGGAAGGGACAGGTTTCTACGAGCAGTACTTC
TRBV5-4	TRBJ2-7	-	-	CASSTPTPYEQYF	TGTGCCAGCAGCACACCGACACCCTACGAGCAGTACTTC
TRBV19	TRBJ2-7	-	-	CASSIDSDGTYEQYF	TGTGCCAGTAGTATAGATTCCGACGGGACCTACGAGCAGTACTTC
TRBV25-1	TRBJ2-1	-	TRBD1	CASSLRGKRGQLGEQFF	TGTGCCAGCAGTTTGAGGGGTAAAAGGGGGCAATTGGGTGAGCAGTTCTTC
TRBV18	TRBJ2-1	-	TRBD2	CASSPRTSGRVHNEQFF	TGTGCCAGCTCACCACGGACTAGCGGGAGGGTCCACAATGAGCAGTTCTTC
TRBV18	TRBJ1-1	-	-	CASSPLAGTNTEAFF	TGTGCCAGCTCACCCCTAGCGGGGACGAACACTGAAGCTTTCTTT
TRBV7-2	TRBJ2-7	-	-	CASSPQTTLQTYEQYF	TGTGCCAGCAGCCCCCAGACGACACTTCAGACCTACGAGCAGTACTTC
TRBV5-5	TRBJ1-1	once	-	CASSPHLHTEAFF	TGTGCCAGCAGCCCTCATCTCCACACTGAAGCTTTCTTT
TRBV23-1	TRBJ2-7	-	TRBD2	CASSCQLVQRDRSSYEQYF	TGCGCCAGCAGTTGTCAACTGGTTCAGCGGGACCGGAGTTCCTACGAGCAGTACTTC
TRBV27	TRBJ2-3	-	-	CASSSLLARRNTQYF	TGTGCCAGCAGTTCCCTACTAGCCCGAAGGAATACGCAGTATTTT
TRBV4-1	TRBJ2-7	-	-	CASSRSLGQAYEQYF	TGCGCCAGCAGCCGATCGTTGGGGCAGGCCTACGAGCAGTACTTC
TRBV19	TRBJ1-5	-	-	CASSGTFSNQPQHF	TGTGCCAGTAGTGGGACATTTAGCAATCAGCCCCAGCATTTT
TRBV11-3	TRBJ1-3	-	-	CASSLARGSTIYF	TGTGCCAGCAGCTTAGCTCGGGGAAGCACCATATATTTT
TRBV13	TRBJ2-7	-	TRBD1	CASSEYAGRQGVTSKGHEQYF	TGTGCCAGCAGCGAGTATGCGGGAAGACAGGGGGTCACGTCGAAGGGCCACGAGCAGTACTTC
TRBV10-3	TRBJ2-2	-	TRBD2	CAISLRGLAYGELFF	TGTGCCATCAGCCTAAGGGGACTAGCGTACGGGGAGCTGTTTTTT
TRBV30	TRBJ1-1	-	-	CAWSGPTKNTEAFF	TGTGCCTGGAGTGGCCCGACAAAGAACACTGAAGCTTTCTTT
TRBV6-1	TRBJ2-7	-	-	CASSEVLSSYEQYF	TGTGCCAGCAGTGAAGTCCTCAGCTCCTACGAGCAGTACTTC
TRBV6-5	TRBJ2-7	-	TRBD2	CASTLSGRAPYEQYF	TGTGCCAGCACCCTTAGCGGGAGGGCCCCCTACGAGCAGTACTTC
TRBV6-4	TRBJ2-5	-	TRBD1	CASSPNAGGRETQYF	TGTGCCAGCAGTCCTAACGCAGGGGGACGGGAGACCCAGTACTTC
TRBV7-6	TRBJ2-1	-	-	CASSLVVGNLGEQFF	TGTGCCAGCAGCTTAGTGGTCGGTAACCTCGGGGAGCAGTTCTTC
TRBV7-8	TRBJ2-7	-	-	CASSLAGGSYEQYF	TGTGCCAGCAGCTTAGCGGGAGGTTCCTACGAGCAGTACTTC
TRBV18	TRBJ1-1	-	TRBD1	CASSPTTTGGYTEAFF	TGTGCCAGCTCACCGACCACCACAGGGGGCTATACTGAAGCTTTCTTT
TRBV4-1	TRBJ1-1	few	-	CAAGSANTEAFF	TGCGCCGCCGGCTCCGCGAACACTGAAGCTTTCTTT
TRBV19	TRBJ1-5	-	-	CASSTGGGSRSNQPQHF	TGTGCCAGTTCAACCGGGGGGGGTTCGCGCAGCAATCAGCCCCAGCATTTT
TRBV28	TRBJ2-7	-	-	CASSFGRVLDEQYF	TGTGCCAGCAGTTTTGGCAGGGTGTTGGACGAGCAGTACTTC
TRBV7-2	TRBJ2-6	-	-	CASSRPGAGANVLTF	TGTGCCAGCAGCCGCCCAGGGGCTGGGGCCAACGTCCTGACTTTC
TRBV19	TRBJ2-1	-	-	CASSRPGSSYNEQFF	TGTGCCAGTAGTCGTCCCGGCAGCTCCTACAATGAGCAGTTCTTC
TRBV5-4	TRBJ2-1	-	TRBD1	CASSLRSRGLSSYNEQFF	TGTGCCAGCAGCTTGCGGTCCAGGGGGCTTAGCTCCTACAATGAGCAGTTCTTC
TRBV4-2	TRBJ2-7	-	-	CASSVGRGSYEQYF	TGTGCCAGCAGCGTAGGGCGGGGATCCTACGAGCAGTACTTC
TRBV28	TRBJ2-7	once	-	CASSFFHEQYF	TGTGCCAGCAGTTTTTTCCACGAGCAGTACTTC
TRBV9	TRBJ2-1	-	-	CASSVDGRAYEQFF	TGTGCCAGCAGCGTAGATGGTCGGGCCTATGAGCAGTTCTTC
TRBV20-1	TRBJ1-1	-	-	CSARVKKAFF	TGCAGTGCTAGAGTAAAAAAAGCTTTCTTT
TRBV28	TRBJ1-1	-	-	CASSAPGVSNTEAFF	TGTGCCAGCAGTGCCCCAGGGGTATCGAACACTGAAGCTTTCTTT
TRBV5-1	TRBJ2-1	few	-	CASVEGANNEQFF	TGCGCCAGCGTCGAGGGTGCTAACAATGAGCAGTTCTTC
TRBV27	TRBJ2-1	-	-	CASSPLDYTNEQFF	TGTGCCAGCAGCCCCCTAGACTATACTAATGAGCAGTTCTTC
TRBV5-1	TRBJ1-3	-	TRBD1	CASSPEGTAQINSGNTIYF	TGCGCCAGCAGTCCCGAGGGGACAGCCCAGATCAACTCTGGAAACACCATATATTTT
TRBV13	TRBJ2-7	-	-	CASSLVSVNEQYF	TGTGCCAGCAGCTTAGTGTCAGTCAACGAGCAGTACTTC
TRBV4-1	TRBJ2-1	-	-	CASSQDPPHSRQFF	TGCGCCAGCAGCCAAGATCCCCCCCACAGTAGGCAGTTCTTC
TRBV10-3	TRBJ2-7	-	TRBD1	CAIRPTSGGDEQYF	TGTGCCATCAGACCAACTTCAGGGGGCGACGAGCAGTACTTC
TRBV5-4	TRBJ2-1	-	-	CASSLSPADNNNEQFF	TGTGCCAGCAGCTTGAGCCCCGCGGACAACAACAATGAGCAGTTCTTC
TRBV15	TRBJ2-7	-	-	CATSRELAGVGYEQYF	TGTGCCACCAGCAGAGAACTAGCAGGGGTGGGCTACGAGCAGTACTTC
TRBV28	TRBJ2-7	-	-	CASSLGYEQYF	TGTGCCAGCAGTCTGGGCTACGAGCAGTACTTC
TRBV5-1	TRBJ2-5	-	TRBD2	CASSLEVAGVREQYF	TGCGCCAGCAGCTTGGAGGTAGCGGGAGTGAGGGAGCAGTACTTC
TRBV28	TRBJ1-4	-	-	CASSLLDEKLFF	TGTGCCAGCAGTTTATTGGACGAAAAACTGTTTTTT
TRBV28	TRBJ1-6	-	-	CASRAQTANNSPLHF	TGTGCCAGCAGAGCGCAGACGGCGAATAATTCACCCCTCCACTTT
TRBV5-1	TRBJ2-5	-	-	CASRVTDQETQYF	TGCGCCAGCAGGGTTACTGACCAAGAGACCCAGTACTTC
TRBV6-1	TRBJ1-4	-	-	CASREAAANEKLFF	TGTGCCAGCAGGGAGGCCGCGGCTAATGAAAAACTGTTTTTT
TRBV4-2	TRBJ2-7	-	-	CASSLARGPLDEQYF	TGTGCCAGCAGCTTGGCGAGAGGCCCCTTGGACGAGCAGTACTTC
TRBV27	TRBJ2-2	-	TRBD2	CASRRETGELFF	TGTGCCAGCAGGCGGGAGACCGGGGAGCTGTTTTTT
TRBV19	TRBJ1-2	-	-	CASSRFLQGSYGYTF	TGTGCCAGTAGCAGATTTCTACAGGGATCCTATGGCTACACCTTC
TRBV9	TRBJ1-5	-	TRBD1	CASSVTGEGQPQHF	TGTGCCAGCAGCGTTACAGGGGAAGGTCAGCCCCAGCATTTT
TRBV28	TRBJ2-5	-	TRBD2	CASSLRAGAAWQYF	TGTGCCAGCAGTCTGCGAGCGGGAGCCGCGTGGCAGTACTTC
TRBV5-5	TRBJ1-4	-	-	CASNRHLGEKLFF	TGTGCCAGCAACAGACACTTAGGAGAAAAACTGTTTTTT